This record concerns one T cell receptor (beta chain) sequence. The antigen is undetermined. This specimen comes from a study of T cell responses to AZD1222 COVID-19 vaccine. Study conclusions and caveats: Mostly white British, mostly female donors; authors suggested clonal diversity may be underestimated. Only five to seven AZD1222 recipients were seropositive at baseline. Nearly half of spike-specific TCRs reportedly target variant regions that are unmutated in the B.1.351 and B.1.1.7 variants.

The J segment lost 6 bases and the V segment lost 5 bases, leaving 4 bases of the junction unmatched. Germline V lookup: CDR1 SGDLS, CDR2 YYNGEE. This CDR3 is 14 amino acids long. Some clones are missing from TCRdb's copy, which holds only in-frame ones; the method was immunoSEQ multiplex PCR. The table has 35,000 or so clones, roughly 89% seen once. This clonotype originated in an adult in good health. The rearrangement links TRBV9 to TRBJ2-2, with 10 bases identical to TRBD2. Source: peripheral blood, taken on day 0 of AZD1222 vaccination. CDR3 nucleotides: TGTGCCAGCAGTTCCACTAGCGGGGCCGGGGAGCTGTTTTTT. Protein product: CASSSTSGAGELFF.